The next 29 T cell receptor beta chains were all read from a single sample in a study of T cell repertoires in cytomegalovirus infection (dated by TCRdb to about 2019). The sequencer was an Illumina HiSeq 1500. TCRdb reanalyzed the raw reads on its own, using fastp at Q25 for trimming and MiXCR for clone calling, and kept in-frame beta chains. Rows merge per CDR3 protein into single entries with the most common DNA and genes. The sample table lists 200,000 to 300,000 distinct CDR3 sequences, about 12% of them with a count of one. The biggest ten clones account for around 1.6% of the sample. Material: PBMCs. All receptors derive from a human donor in good health (CMV status not recorded). Some clones in this sample may be carry-over from other donors' samples.

The sample holds many counts of this clonotype. The chain couples TRBV7-2 to TRBJ1-2; D gene ambiguous. Per the germline V gene, CDR1 is SGHTA and CDR2 is FQGNSA. CDR3 length: 14 amino acids. The V gene lost 1 base and the J gene lost 1 base, with 7 bases spanning the gap. CDR3 protein: CASSLEGGNYGYTF. The CDR3 DNA reads as TGTGCCAGCAGCTTAGAGGGCGGTAACTATGGCTACACCTTC.

This clonotype was seen ten or more times. The V call is TRBV7-8, the J call TRBJ1-3, with D hard to call. Per the germline V gene, CDR1 is SGHVS and CDR2 is FQNEAQ. V lost 3 bases, J lost 1 base, and 13 bases lay in between. This CDR3 is built from 16 residues. CDR3 bases: TGTGCCAGCAGCTTCAAGACTTTGGCGTCTGGAAACACCATATATTTT. Translated, it gives CASSFKTLASGNTIYF. The full variable domain, completed using reference TRBV7-8 and TRBJ1-3, is GAGVSQSPRYKVAKRGQDVALRCDPISGHVSLFWYQQALGQGPEFLTYFQNEAQLDKSGLPSDRFFAERPEGSVSTLKIQRTQQEDSAVYLCASSFKTLASGNTIYFGEGSWLTVV.

This clonotype was observed many times. CDR3 DNA: TGTGCCAGCTCAAGGACGGAGGTCTACGAGCAGTACTTC. The encoded protein is CASSRTEVYEQYF. The V gene is TRBV18, the J gene TRBJ2-7; a weak D match, TRBD2 (5 bases). The CDR3 sequence is 13 residues long. Trimming removed 5 bases at V and 3 bases at J, with 11 bases between. In germline, CDR1 is KGHSH, CDR2 LQKENI.

This chain links TRBV20-1 with TRBJ2-5; no reliable D call. V dropped 0 bases and J dropped 2 bases, with 10 bases sitting between them. CDR3 size: 14 residues. CDR1 is DFQATT, CDR2 SNEGSKA, per germline (reference sequence). The CDR3 DNA follows: TGCAGTGCTAGAGATATGACCTGGCAAGAGACCCAGTACTTC. Translating it yields CSARDMTWQETQYF.

The rearrangement joins TRBV9 to TRBJ1-4; D perhaps matches TRBD1 (5 bases). The CDR3 runs to 15 residues. Germline assignment: CDR1 SGDLS and CDR2 YYNGEE. V lost 0 bases to trimming and J lost 3 bases, with 9 bases between them. The CDR3 nucleotides read TGTGCCAGCAGCGTAGTCGCGGGGGCTAATGAAAAACTGTTTTTT. Translating it yields CASSVVAGANEKLFF.

This clonotype was found many times. The chain employs TRBV12-3 or TRBV12-4 and TRBJ1-1; D is perhaps TRBD1 (6 bases). V was trimmed by 7 bases and J by 9 bases, leaving 12 bases between them. The CDR3 length is 11 residues. The CDR3 protein is CASTGTSKAFF. The CDR3 coding sequence is TGTGCCAGCACTGGGACATCGAAAGCTTTCTTT.

This clonotype was recorded many times. The rearrangement joins TRBV6-2 or TRBV6-3 to TRBJ2-3, with D possibly TRBD1 on 6 matching bases. This CDR3 contains 19 residues. Deletions cut 0 bases from V and 5 bases from J, with 24 bases between. Germline V gene sequence: CDR1 MNHEY, CDR2 SVGEGT. CDR3: CASSYSIWGLAREEDTQYF. The CDR3 DNA sequence: TGTGCCAGCAGTTACTCGATCTGGGGGCTAGCCCGAGAGGAAGATACGCAGTATTTT.

The chain recombines TRBV28 with TRBJ2-3, with D possibly TRBD1 on 5 matching bases. With 6 bases removed from V and 8 bases from J, the gap between germline ends came to 18 bases. The CDR3 length is 14 residues. CDR1 is MDHEN, CDR2 SYDVKM, per germline. The CDR3: CASRPPGPQGTQYF. As DNA, the CDR3 is TGTGCCAGCAGGCCTCCCGGCCCGCAGGGTACGCAGTATTTT.

This clonotype was detected ten times or more. The CDR3 sequence is CASAQDGRGTEAFF. In DNA form, the CDR3 reads TGTGCCAGCGCACAAGACGGACGGGGCACTGAAGCTTTCTTT. The V and J genes are TRBV7-3 and TRBJ1-1; D gene ambiguous. CDR1 is SGHTA, CDR2 FQGTGA, per germline. The CDR3 length is 14 residues. Deletions cut 8 bases from V and 4 bases from J, with 17 bases between.

The table lists this clonotype with many counts. V and J are TRBV11-2 and TRBJ2-5; D is undetermined. Trimming took off 5 bases at V and 0 bases at J, with 1 base between the two ends. Germline V gives CDR1 SGHAT, CDR2 FQNNGV. This CDR3 region has 11 residues. CDR3 region: CASSDQETQYF. The CDR3 DNA reads as TGTGCCAGCAGCGACCAAGAGACCCAGTACTTC.

This clonotype has a count of ten or more. The genes are TRBV7-3 and TRBJ2-1, with 9 bases aligning to TRBD2. J lost 1 base, V lost 1 base, and 14 bases had no gene match. CDR1 and CDR2 (germline): SGHTA, FQGTGA. CDR3 length: 20 residues. The CDR3 loop is CASSLKGLAGRTFSYNEQFF. The CDR3 nucleotides are TGTGCCAGCAGCTTAAAAGGTCTAGCGGGGCGGACTTTTTCCTACAATGAGCAGTTCTTC.

This clonotype was seen repeatedly, ten times or more. This sequence joins TRBV7-2 and TRBJ2-3, with D unclear. Germline values: CDR1 SGHTA, CDR2 FQGNSA. The V end was cut by 3 bases, the J end by 4 bases, with 11 bases between. This CDR3 spans 14 amino acids. The CDR3 nucleotides read TGTGCCAGCAGCTTGCGAAGGGATCCAGATACGCAGTATTTT. Protein product: CASSLRRDPDTQYF.

This clonotype was counted many times. This chain links TRBV7-3 with TRBJ2-2, with D tentatively TRBD2 (6 bases). The CDR3 loop spans 15 amino acids. Germline CDR1 reads SGHTA; CDR2 reads FQGTGA. With 8 bases removed from V and 5 bases from J, the gap between germline ends came to 18 bases. The chain's CDR3 is CASGRGEAGTGELFF. DNA of the CDR3: TGTGCCAGCGGGCGGGGTGAAGCTGGGACCGGGGAGCTGTTTTTT.

The chain uses TRBV19 and TRBJ2-7; D may match TRBD1 or TRBD2 (5 bases each). There are 15 residues in the CDR3. The V gene's germline CDR1 is LNHDA and CDR2 SQIVND (reference sequence). V was pared by 7 bases and J by 5 bases, with 21 bases between. CDR3 residues: CASTETGAAGHEQYF. In DNA, the CDR3 is TGTGCCAGTACCGAAACAGGCGCCGCGGGTCACGAGCAGTACTTC.

The gene calls are TRBV20-1 and TRBJ1-1; possible D gene TRBD1, 5 bases. The CDR3 has 11 residues. V dropped 3 bases and J dropped 10 bases, with 12 bases sitting between them. Germline values: CDR1 DFQATT, CDR2 SNEGSKA (reference sequence). The CDR3 reads CSARMGTRAFF. The CDR3 region has the DNA TGCAGTGCTAGGATGGGGACCCGAGCTTTCTTT.

The genes are TRBV6-2 or TRBV6-3 and TRBJ1-1, with a tentative D call TRBD1 (6 bases). Trimming removed 8 bases at V and 0 bases at J, with 16 bases between. The CDR3 length is 15 residues. Germline values: CDR1 MNHEY, CDR2 SVGEGT. CDR3 amino acids: CASDPEAGVNTEAFF. The CDR3 DNA follows: TGTGCCAGCGATCCTGAAGCAGGGGTGAACACTGAAGCTTTCTTT.

This clonotype was detected many times. The chain is built from TRBV7-2 and TRBJ1-2; 7 bases align to TRBD1. This CDR3 is 13 amino acids long. V was pared by 6 bases and J by 5 bases, with 6 bases of the junction left unmatched. CDR1 is SGHTA and CDR2 is FQGNSA in the germline V gene. The CDR3 reads CASRGQEGYGYTF. The CDR3, as DNA: TGTGCCAGCAGAGGACAGGAGGGGTATGGCTACACCTTC.

This clonotype was observed at least ten times. This chain connects TRBV7-2 to TRBJ2-1; either TRBD1 or TRBD2 may supply D (5 bases each). Trimming left V 2 bases short and J 6 bases short, with 14 bases between. This CDR3 region has 15 residues. Germline assignment: CDR1 SGHTA and CDR2 FQGNSA. CDR3 in amino acids: CASSLRKGTGNEQFF. The CDR3 coding sequence is TGTGCCAGCAGCTTAAGGAAAGGGACCGGCAATGAGCAGTTCTTC.

The sample holds a few counts of this clonotype. This chain links TRBV9 with TRBJ2-2; 9 bases line up with TRBD2. Germline-derived CDR1 and CDR2 are SGDLS and YYNGEE. Unmatched junction bases numbered 11, after V lost 2 bases and J lost 6 bases. CDR3 size: 17 residues. The CDR3 nucleotides are TGTGCCAGCAGCGTCTCTGGCGGGGGGGCCGTATCCGGGGAGCTGTTTTTT. Its protein is CASSVSGGGAVSGELFF.

This clonotype occurred many times. The gene calls are TRBV7-8 and TRBJ2-7; a possible D gene is TRBD1 (6 bases). The CDR3 loop spans 16 amino acids. Trimming pared 5 bases from V and 1 base from J, leaving 18 bases between. Germline V CDR1 and CDR2: SGHVS, FQNEAQ. CDR3 DNA sequence: TGTGCCAGCAGCCGCTCCGGACAGACCGTTTCCTACGAGCAGTACTTC. Its translation: CASSRSGQTVSYEQYF. The whole variable domain, remainder taken from reference TRBV7-8 and TRBJ2-7, is GAGVSQSPRYKVAKRGQDVALRCDPISGHVSLFWYQQALGQGPEFLTYFQNEAQLDKSGLPSDRFFAERPEGSVSTLKIQRTQQEDSAVYLCASSRSGQTVSYEQYFGPGTRLTVT.

This clonotype was counted ten times or more. The chain combines TRBV6-2 or TRBV6-3 with TRBJ2-2; no clear D. The CDR3 covers 12 residues. Germline V lookup: CDR1 MNHEY, CDR2 SVGEGT. Trimming took 6 bases from V and 7 from J, leaving 9 bases between them. The CDR3 sequence is CASSTRSGELFF. DNA of the CDR3: TGTGCCAGCAGCACCCGGAGCGGGGAGCTGTTTTTT.

In this sample, this clonotype turned up many times. J is TRBJ2-1 and V is TRBV7-3; 7 nucleotides agree with TRBD1. Germline values: CDR1 SGHTA, CDR2 FQGTGA. This CDR3 is 14 amino acids long. J lost 8 bases, V lost 5 bases, and 9 bases had no gene match. CDR3 coding DNA: TGTGCCAGCAGCGCAACCGGGACAGTGGATGAGCAGTTCTTC. Its protein product is CASSATGTVDEQFF.

As to this clonotype: A read error may be the cause here, since a much bigger clone is one base away. The CDR3 does not end in the conserved phenylalanine or tryptophan, so this is likely a read error. The gene calls are TRBV7-8 and TRBJ1-5; the D is unclear. Between the trimmed V and J ends, which lost 0 bases and 4 bases, there was a span of 10 bases. This CDR3 comprises 15 residues. CDR1 SGHVS and CDR2 FQNEAQ come from the germline V gene. The CDR3 nucleotides are TGTGCCAGCAGCTTAGCCCGGGGTTCAAATCAGCCCCAGCATTTG. Protein product: CASSLARGSNQPQHL.

The genes are TRBV4-3 and TRBJ2-3, with 9 bases fitting TRBD2. The junction had 10 bases not matched to a gene; V was cut back by 4 bases and J by 2 bases. From germline, CDR1 is LGHNA and CDR2 YSLEER. This CDR3 comprises 17 residues. The CDR3 DNA reads as TGCGCCAGCAGCCCCACTGTAGGCGGGAGGGCCACAGATACGCAGTATTTT. This encodes CASSPTVGGRATDTQYF.

This clonotype has a handful of counts. V usage is TRBV2 and J usage is TRBJ1-1; D is uncertain. This CDR3 spans 12 amino acids. Germline CDR1 reads SNHLY; CDR2 reads FYNNEI. V lost 8 bases and J 7 bases, leaving 14 bases between the germline ends. This CDR3 reads CASSRSQFEAFF. Here the CDR3 DNA reads TGTGCCAGCTCCCGAAGCCAATTTGAAGCTTTCTTT.

This clonotype occurred many times. The chain couples TRBV28 to TRBJ1-5; possible D gene TRBD1, 6 bases. Germline CDR1 MDHEN, CDR2 SYDVKM. V lost 10 bases, J lost 1 base, and 11 bases lay in between. The CDR3 sequence is 13 residues long. The CDR3 coding sequence is TGTGCCACCTCTGACAGGAGCAATCAGCCCCAGCATTTT. Its protein product is CATSDRSNQPQHF. Combining the CDR3 with reference TRBV28 and TRBJ1-5 gives the whole variable domain DVKVTQSSRYLVKRTGEKVFLECVQDMDHENMFWYRQDPGLGLRLIYFSYDVKMKEKGDIPEGYSVSREKKERFSLILESASTNQTSMYLCATSDRSNQPQHFGDGTRLSIL.

The rearrangement uses TRBV4-3 and TRBJ1-2, with 8 bases matching TRBD1. The CDR3 consists of 15 residues. CDR1 and CDR2 (germline): LGHNA, YSLEER. V shed 8 bases, J shed 4 bases, and the junction held 12 bases outside the gene matches. CDR3 sequence (DNA): TGCGCCAGCCGACCCGACTCGACAGGGGCCTATGGCTACACCTTC. This encodes CASRPDSTGAYGYTF.

The V gene is TRBV19, the J gene TRBJ2-3; no definite D call. Germline V gene lookup returns CDR1 LNHDA and CDR2 SQIVND (reference sequence). The germline V and J ends were trimmed by 3 bases and 2 bases, with 9 bases remaining between them. The CDR3 has 14 amino acids. DNA of the CDR3: TGTGCCAGTAGTATTGGAACACCCACAGATACGCAGTATTTT. Translation gives CASSIGTPTDTQYF.

Ten or more counts support this clonotype. V gene TRBV7-2 combines with J gene TRBJ1-3; D is ambiguous. V shed 5 bases and J shed 0 bases, with 14 bases lying between them. CDR1 is SGHTA and CDR2 is FQGNSA in the germline V gene. The CDR3 length is 16 residues. CDR3 in amino acids: CASSPTSGSSGNTIYF. The CDR3 coding sequence is TGTGCCAGCAGCCCTACCTCGGGGAGCTCTGGAAACACCATATATTTT.